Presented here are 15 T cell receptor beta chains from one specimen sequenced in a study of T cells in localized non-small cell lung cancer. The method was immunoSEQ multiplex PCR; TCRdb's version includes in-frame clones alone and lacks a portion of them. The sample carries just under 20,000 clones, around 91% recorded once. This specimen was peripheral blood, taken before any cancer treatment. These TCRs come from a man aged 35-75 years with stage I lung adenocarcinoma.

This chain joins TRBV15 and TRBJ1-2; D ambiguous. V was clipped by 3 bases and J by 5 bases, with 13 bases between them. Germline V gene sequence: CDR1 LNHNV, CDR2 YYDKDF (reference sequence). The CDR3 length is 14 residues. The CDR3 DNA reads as TGTGCCACCAGCAGGATGGAGGGATGGTATGGCTACACCTTC. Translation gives CATSRMEGWYGYTF.

The CDR3 loop is CASTRSGANTGELFF. For the CDR3, the DNA is TGTGCCAGCACCAGGTCGGGAGCAAACACCGGGGAGCTGTTTTTT. The J gene is TRBJ2-2, the V gene TRBV6-5; tentatively, D is TRBD2 (6 bases). Germline V CDR1 and CDR2: MNHEY, SVGAGI. Between the trimmed V and J ends, which lost 7 bases and 2 bases, there was a span of 14 bases. CDR3 length: 15 amino acids.

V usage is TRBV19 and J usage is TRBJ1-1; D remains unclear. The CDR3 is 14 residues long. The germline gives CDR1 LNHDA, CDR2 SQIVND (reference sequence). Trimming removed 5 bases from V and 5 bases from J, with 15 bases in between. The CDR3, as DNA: TGTGCCAGTAGTCCAACGGTGGGATCAACTGAAGCTTTCTTT. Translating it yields CASSPTVGSTEAFF. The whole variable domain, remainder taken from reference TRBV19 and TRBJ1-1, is DGGITQSPKYLFRKEGQNVTLSCEQNLNHDAMYWYRQDPGQGLRLIYYSQIVNDFQKGDIAEGYSVSREKKESFPLTVTSAQKNPTAFYLCASSPTVGSTEAFFGQGTRLTVV.

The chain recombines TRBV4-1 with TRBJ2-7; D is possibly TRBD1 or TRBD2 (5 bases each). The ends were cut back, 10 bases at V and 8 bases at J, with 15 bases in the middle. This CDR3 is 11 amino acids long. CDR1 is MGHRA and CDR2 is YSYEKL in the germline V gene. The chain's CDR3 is CATGLDSKQYF. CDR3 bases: TGCGCCACCGGACTTGACAGTAAGCAGTACTTC.

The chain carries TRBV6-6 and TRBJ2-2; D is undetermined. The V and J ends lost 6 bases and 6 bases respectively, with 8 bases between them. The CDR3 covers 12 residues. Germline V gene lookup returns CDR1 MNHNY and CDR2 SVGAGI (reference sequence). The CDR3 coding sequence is TGTGCCAGCAGCCCCGCGGCCGGGGAGCTGTTTTTT. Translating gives CASSPAAGELFF.

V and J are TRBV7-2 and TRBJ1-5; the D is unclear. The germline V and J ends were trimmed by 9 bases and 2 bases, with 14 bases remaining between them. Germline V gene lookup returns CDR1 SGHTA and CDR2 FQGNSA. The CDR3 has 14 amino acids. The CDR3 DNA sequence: TGTGCCAGTCGTCAGGACGGTGGCAATCAGCCCCAGCATTTT. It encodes CASRQDGGNQPQHF.

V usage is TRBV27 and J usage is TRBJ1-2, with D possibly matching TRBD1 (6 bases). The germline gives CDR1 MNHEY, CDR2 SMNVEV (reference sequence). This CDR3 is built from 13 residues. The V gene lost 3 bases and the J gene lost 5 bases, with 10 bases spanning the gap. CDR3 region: CASSFQGQYGYTF. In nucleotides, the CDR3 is TGTGCCAGCAGTTTTCAGGGGCAGTATGGCTACACCTTC.

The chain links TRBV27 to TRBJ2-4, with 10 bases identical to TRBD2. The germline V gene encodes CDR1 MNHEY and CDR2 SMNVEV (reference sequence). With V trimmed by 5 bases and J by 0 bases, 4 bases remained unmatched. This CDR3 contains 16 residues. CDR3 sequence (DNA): TGTGCCAGCAGTCCCAGACTAGCGGGAGCCAAAAACATTCAGTACTTC. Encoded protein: CASSPRLAGAKNIQYF.

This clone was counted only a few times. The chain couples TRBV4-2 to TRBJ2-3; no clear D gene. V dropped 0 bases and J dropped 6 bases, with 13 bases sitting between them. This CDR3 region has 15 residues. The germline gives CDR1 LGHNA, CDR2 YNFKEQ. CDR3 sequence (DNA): TGTGCCAGCAGCCAAGATGCGTCTAGTTGGGATACGCAGTATTTT. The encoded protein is CASSQDASSWDTQYF.

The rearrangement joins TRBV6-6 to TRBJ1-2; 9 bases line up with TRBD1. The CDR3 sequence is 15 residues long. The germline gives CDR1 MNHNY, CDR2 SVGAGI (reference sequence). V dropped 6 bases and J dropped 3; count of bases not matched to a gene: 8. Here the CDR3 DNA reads TGTGCCAGCAGGGAGCCGGGACAGGGAGACTATGGCTACACCTTC. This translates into CASREPGQGDYGYTF.

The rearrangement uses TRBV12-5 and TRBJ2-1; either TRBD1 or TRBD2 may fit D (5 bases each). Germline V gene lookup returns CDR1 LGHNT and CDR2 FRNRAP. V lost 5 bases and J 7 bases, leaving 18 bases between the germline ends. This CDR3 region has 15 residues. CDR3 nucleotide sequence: TGTGCTAGTGGTCTTTTGGGGCTAGCTAGGAATGAGCAGTTCTTC. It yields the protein CASGLLGLARNEQFF.

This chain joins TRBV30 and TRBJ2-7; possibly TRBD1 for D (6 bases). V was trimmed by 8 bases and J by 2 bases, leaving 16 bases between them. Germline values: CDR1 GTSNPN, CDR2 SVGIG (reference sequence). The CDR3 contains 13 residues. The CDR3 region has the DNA TGTGCCACCACAAAGGGGGTCACCTACGAGCAGTACTTC. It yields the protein CATTKGVTYEQYF.

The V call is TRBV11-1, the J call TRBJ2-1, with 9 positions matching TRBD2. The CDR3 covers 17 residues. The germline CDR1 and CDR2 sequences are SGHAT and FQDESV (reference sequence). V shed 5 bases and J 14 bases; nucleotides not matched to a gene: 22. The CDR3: CASSLPKIAGAPDGEFF. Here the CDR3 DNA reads TGTGCCAGCAGCCTCCCGAAGATAGCGGGGGCCCCCGATGGTGAGTTCTTC. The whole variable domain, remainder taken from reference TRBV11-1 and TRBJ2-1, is EAEVAQSPRYKITEKSQAVAFWCDPISGHATLYWYRQILGQGPELLVQFQDESVVDDSQLPKDRFSAERLKGVDSTLKIQPAELGDSAMYLCASSLPKIAGAPDGEFFGPGTRLTVL.

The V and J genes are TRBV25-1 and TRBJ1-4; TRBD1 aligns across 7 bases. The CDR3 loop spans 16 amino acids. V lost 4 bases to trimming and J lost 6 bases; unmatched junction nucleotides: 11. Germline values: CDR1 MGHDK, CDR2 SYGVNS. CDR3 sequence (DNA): TGTGCCAGCAGTGGGGGTCTGACAGGGTCTGATGAAAAACTGTTTTTT. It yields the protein CASSGGLTGSDEKLFF.

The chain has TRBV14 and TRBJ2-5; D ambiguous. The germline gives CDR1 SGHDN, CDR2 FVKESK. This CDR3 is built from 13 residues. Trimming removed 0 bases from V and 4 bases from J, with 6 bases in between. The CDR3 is CASSQEPVETQYF. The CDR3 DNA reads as TGTGCCAGCAGCCAAGAACCGGTAGAGACCCAGTACTTC.